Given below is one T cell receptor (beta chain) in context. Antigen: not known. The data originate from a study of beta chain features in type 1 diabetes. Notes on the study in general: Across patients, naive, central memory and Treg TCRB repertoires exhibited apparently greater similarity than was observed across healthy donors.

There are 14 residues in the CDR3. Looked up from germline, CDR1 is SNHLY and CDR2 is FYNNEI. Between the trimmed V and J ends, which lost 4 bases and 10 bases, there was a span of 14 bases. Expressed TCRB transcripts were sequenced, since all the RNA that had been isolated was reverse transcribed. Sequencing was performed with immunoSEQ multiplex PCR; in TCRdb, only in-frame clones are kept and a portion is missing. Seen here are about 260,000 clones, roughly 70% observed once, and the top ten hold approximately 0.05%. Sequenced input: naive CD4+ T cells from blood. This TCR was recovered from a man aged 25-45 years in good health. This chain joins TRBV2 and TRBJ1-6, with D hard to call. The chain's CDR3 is CASSGNPLGSPLHF. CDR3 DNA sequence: TGTGCCAGCAGTGGGAACCCCTTGGGATCACCCCTCCACTTT.